These T cell receptor beta chains were read from a single sample in a study of T cell responses to AZD1222 COVID-19 vaccine. The protocol was immunoSEQ multiplex PCR, while the TCRdb copy is restricted to in-frame clones and leaves out a portion. This sample carries some 110,000 clones, roughly 87% of them seen once, and the ten largest clones take around 5%. Material: peripheral blood, obtained on day 0 of AZD1222 vaccination. The receptor set was obtained from an adult in good health. The CDR3 runs from the conserved cysteine through the conserved F or W. The D gene is left open where the match is weak. A row's size may be missing; if present it is once, few, many or a size class.

d_gene | v_gene | len | abundance | CDR3aa
TRBD1 | TRBV18 | 17 | NA | CASSSPRGRGLDNEQFF
NA | TRBV4-3 | 15 | NA | CASSHGDRQNEKLFF
TRBD1 | TRBV6-1 | 11 | NA | CASSVQGAQHF
NA | TRBV3-1/TRBV3-2 | 13 | NA | CASSHNNYNEQFF
TRBD1 | TRBV7-2 | 15 | NA | CASSLDPGGFTEAFF
NA | TRBV11-3 | 13 | NA | CASSFSGGETQYF
NA | TRBV7-2 | 16 | NA | CASSLLRGGLGSPLHF
TRBD1 | TRBV10-2 | 14 | NA | CASPGTGAGQPQHF
NA | TRBV12-3/TRBV12-4 | 13 | NA | CASSLNGGEPQHF
NA | TRBV15 | 13 | NA | CATSREGAQGYTF
NA | TRBV7-2 | 16 | NA | CASSLQRQRSGNTIYF
NA | TRBV13 | 14 | few | CASSTRHATGELFF
TRBD1 | TRBV11-2 | 16 | NA | CASSLLTGTENTEAFF
NA | TRBV12-3/TRBV12-4 | 13 | NA | CASSTGIYYGYTF
NA | TRBV7-9 | 14 | few | CASSLQGVGEKLFF
TRBD1 | TRBV5-4 | 16 | NA | CASSLGADRAAEKLFF
NA | TRBV4-3 | 12 | NA | CASSQVREKLFF
TRBD1 | TRBV20-1 | 13 | NA | CSASAGTGYGYTF